What follows are 24 T cell receptor beta chains derived from one specimen sequenced in a study of cytomegalovirus exposure and HLA in healthy donors. The PCR employed 60 Vbeta primers together with 13 Jbeta primers. Assay: immunoSEQ multiplex PCR; the TCRdb copy retains only in-frame clones and omits some. The sample holds roughly 200,000 clones, around 77% seen once. The specimen sequenced was PBMCs. The receptors were sampled from a man in his sixties in good health and CMV-seronegative.

The chain has TRBV5-1 and TRBJ2-7, with D perhaps matching TRBD1 (6 bases). The CDR3 consists of 13 residues. V lost 4 bases and J 4 bases, leaving 12 bases between the germline ends. Germline CDR1 is SGHRS and CDR2 is YFSETQ. The CDR3 is CASSPGTKYEQYF. The CDR3, as DNA: TGCGCCAGCAGCCCCGGGACAAAATACGAGCAGTACTTC.

This chain connects TRBV27 to TRBJ1-2; 9 bases align to TRBD1. Germline V gene sequence: CDR1 MNHEY, CDR2 SMNVEV (reference sequence). The CDR3 loop spans 15 amino acids. The J segment lost 2 bases and the V segment lost 8 bases, leaving 9 bases of the junction unmatched. The CDR3 nucleotides read TGTGCCAGCCCCGAGCGGGACAGGGACAACTATGGCTACACCTTC. Its protein is CASPERDRDNYGYTF.

This chain connects TRBV5-4 to TRBJ1-2; a possible D gene is TRBD1 (5 bases). The CDR3 is 15 residues long. The V end lost 0 bases, the J end lost 4 bases, and 13 bases lay between the germline ends. Germline assignment: CDR1 SGHNT and CDR2 YYREEE (reference sequence). For the CDR3, the DNA is TGTGCCAGCAGCTTGGGGGGGGTGTACGGCTATGGCTACACCTTC. It encodes CASSLGGVYGYGYTF. The whole variable domain, remainder taken from reference TRBV5-4 and TRBJ1-2, is ETGVTQSPTHLIKTRGQQVTLRCSSQSGHNTVSWYQQALGQGPQFIFQYYREEENGRGNFPPRFSGLQFPNYSSELNVNALELDDSALYLCASSLGGVYGYGYTFGSGTRLTVV.

The chain links TRBV9 to TRBJ2-1; 7 nucleotides agree with TRBD2. The CDR3 is 15 residues long. After removal of 4 bases from V and 7 bases from J, the junction contained 11 bases not matched to a gene. The germline V gene encodes CDR1 SGDLS and CDR2 YYNGEE. The CDR3 spells CASSTTSQGVNEQFF. DNA of the CDR3: TGTGCCAGCAGCACGACTAGCCAGGGAGTGAATGAGCAGTTCTTC.

This clone was counted only a few times. The chain combines TRBV7-9 with TRBJ2-2; D may be TRBD2 (6 bases). Germline V lookup: CDR1 SEHNR, CDR2 FQNEAQ (reference sequence). This CDR3 is built from 17 residues. V lost 5 bases to trimming and J lost 2 bases, with 18 bases between them. CDR3 sequence: CASSHPVGGANTGELFF. CDR3 coding DNA: TGTGCCAGCAGCCATCCTGTGGGGGGAGCTAACACCGGGGAGCTGTTTTTT.

The chain couples TRBV6-5 to TRBJ2-5; TRBD2 aligns across 9 bases. V lost 3 bases to trimming and J lost 1 base; unmatched junction nucleotides: 6. This CDR3 region has 16 residues. Per the germline V gene, CDR1 is MNHEY and CDR2 is SVGAGI. The CDR3: CASSYLASGAQETQYF. The CDR3 DNA reads TGTGCCAGCAGTTATTTGGCTAGCGGGGCCCAAGAGACCCAGTACTTC.

The CDR3 DNA sequence: TGTGCCAGCAGTCCTGATAGAGAAAACATTCAGTACTTC. Its translation is CASSPDRENIQYF. V is TRBV2 and J is TRBJ2-4; D is undetermined. V was shortened by 5 bases and J by 5 bases, with 10 bases between the two germline ends. CDR1 and CDR2 from the germline V gene are SNHLY and FYNNEI. There are 13 residues in the CDR3.

The chain links TRBV5-1 to TRBJ2-5; 11 bases map to TRBD2. The CDR3 runs 16 residues. Germline trimming cut 4 bases from V and 5 bases from J; bases unmatched to any gene: 10. Germline V gives CDR1 SGHRS, CDR2 YFSETQ. The DNA of the CDR3 is TGCGCCAGCAGCCCGACAACTAGCGGGAGCTTGGAGACCCAGTACTTC. The encoded protein is CASSPTTSGSLETQYF.

The V call is TRBV5-1, the J call TRBJ2-7; D might be TRBD1 (5 bases). From germline, CDR1 is SGHRS and CDR2 YFSETQ. The CDR3 consists of 15 residues. V was pared by 0 bases and J by 4 bases, with 14 bases between. CDR3 protein: CASSLDRLGSYEQYF. The CDR3 nucleotides read TGCGCCAGCAGCTTGGACAGGTTGGGGTCGTACGAGCAGTACTTC. Filled out from reference TRBV5-1 and TRBJ2-7, the complete variable domain reads KAGVTQTPRYLIKTRGQQVTLSCSPISGHRSVSWYQQTPGQGLQFLFEYFSETQRNKGNFPGRFSGRQFSNSRSEMNVSTLELGDSALYLCASSLDRLGSYEQYFGPGTRLTVT.

This clone turned up a few times. The rearrangement links TRBV2 to TRBJ1-1, with D tentatively TRBD1 (6 bases). The CDR3 covers 13 residues. Deletions cut 7 bases from V and 0 bases from J, with 9 bases between. Germline loops: CDR1 SNHLY, CDR2 FYNNEI. The chain's CDR3 is CASIDRMNTEAFF. In DNA, the CDR3 is TGTGCCAGCATCGACAGGATGAACACTGAAGCTTTCTTT.

This rearrangement joins TRBV5-1 to TRBJ1-1, with 12 bases matching TRBD1. In germline, CDR1 is SGHRS, CDR2 YFSETQ. V lost 0 bases, J lost 5 bases, and 11 bases stayed unmatched. The CDR3 is 18 amino acids. The CDR3 nucleotides are TGCGCCAGCAGCTTGGATCCCGGGACAGGGGGCGATAGGACTGAAGCTTTCTTT. This sequence encodes CASSLDPGTGGDRTEAFF.

The gene calls are TRBV29-1 and TRBJ2-7; 8 positions match TRBD1. This CDR3 spans 11 amino acids. The junction had 3 bases not matched to a gene; V was cut back by 7 bases and J by 4 bases. Germline CDR1 SQVTM, CDR2 ANQGSEA. The CDR3 sequence: CSGDRGYEQYF. The CDR3 DNA follows: TGCAGCGGTGACAGGGGATACGAGCAGTACTTC.

This chain joins TRBV30 and TRBJ2-7; TRBD2 agrees at 11 bases. Looked up from germline, CDR1 is GTSNPN and CDR2 is SVGIG (reference sequence). Trimming took 5 bases from V and 3 from J; bases not matched to a gene: 6. The CDR3 totals 14 residues. CDR3 residues: CAWGPGLAVYEQYF. The CDR3 nucleotides read TGTGCCTGGGGCCCGGGACTAGCGGTCTACGAGCAGTACTTC.

The chain carries TRBV6-1 and TRBJ2-1, with 12 positions matching TRBD2. Germline V lookup: CDR1 MNHNS, CDR2 SASEGT. The V and J ends lost 1 base and 9 bases, in that order; junction bases with no gene match: 7. CDR3 size: 16 residues. The CDR3 DNA follows: TGTGCCAGCAGTGAAGTGGCTAGCGGGGGGGCCCTTGAGCAGTTCTTC. As protein: CASSEVASGGALEQFF.

The chain employs TRBV5-1 and TRBJ1-3; 7 bases fit TRBD1. Germline V gene sequence: CDR1 SGHRS, CDR2 YFSETQ. CDR3 length: 16 amino acids. V dropped 4 bases and J dropped 3; count of bases not matched to a gene: 10. The CDR3 region is CASSKEGAPSGNTIYF. For the CDR3, the DNA is TGCGCCAGCAGCAAGGAGGGGGCGCCTAGTGGAAACACCATATATTTT.

Here the CDR3 reads CASSLEGGRGDTQYF. The CDR3 DNA sequence: TGTGCCAGCAGCTTAGAAGGGGGCCGGGGAGATACGCAGTATTTT. The chain couples TRBV11-2 to TRBJ2-3, with TRBD1 matching over 7 bases. The CDR3 is 15 residues long. After removal of 0 bases from V and 5 bases from J, the junction contained 5 bases not matched to a gene. CDR1 and CDR2 from the germline V gene are SGHAT and FQNNGV. Full variable domain (outside the CDR3, taken from reference TRBV11-2 and TRBJ2-3): EAGVAQSPRYKIIEKRQSVAFWCNPISGHATLYWYQQILGQGPKLLIQFQNNGVVDDSQLPKDRFSAERLKGVDSTLKIQPAKLEDSAVYLCASSLEGGRGDTQYFGPGTRLTVL.

The rearrangement joins TRBV6-1 to TRBJ2-3; tentative D call: TRBD1 (6 bases). This CDR3 comprises 15 residues. Trimming shortened V by 8 bases and J by 6 bases, and 21 bases separated the two germline ends. The germline V gene encodes CDR1 MNHNS and CDR2 SASEGT. CDR3 sequence: CASGHRAGGLDTQYF. CDR3 DNA: TGTGCCAGCGGACACAGGGCAGGAGGTTTGGATACGCAGTATTTT.

The chain employs TRBV10-2 and TRBJ2-1; TRBD2 aligns across 13 bases. V lost 6 bases, J lost 7 bases, and 9 bases stayed unmatched. Germline V gene lookup returns CDR1 WSHSY and CDR2 SAAADI. This CDR3 comprises 16 residues. As DNA, the CDR3 is TGCGCCAGCAGGAGGACTAGCGGGGGACGGGGGAATGAGCAGTTCTTC. Amino acids: CASRRTSGGRGNEQFF.

In regard to this clone: Additional DNA sequences in this sample encode the identical CDR3. The chain's CDR3 is CASSVEAGTDTQYF. Here the CDR3 DNA reads TGTGCCAGCAGCGTAGAGGCAGGAACAGATACGCAGTATTTT. V usage is TRBV9 and J usage is TRBJ2-3, with D unclear. The ends were cut back, 0 bases at V and 3 bases at J, with 8 bases in the middle. Germline CDR1 SGDLS, CDR2 YYNGEE. CDR3 size: 14 residues.

V gene TRBV4-2 combines with J gene TRBJ1-4; no firm D call. Trimming took off 0 bases at V and 7 bases at J, with 3 bases between the two ends. Germline V gives CDR1 LGHNA, CDR2 YNFKEQ. This CDR3 comprises 12 residues. The CDR3 region is CASSQEREKLFF. The CDR3 DNA reads as TGTGCCAGCAGCCAAGAGCGTGAAAAACTGTTTTTT.

This chain's CDR3 is CASRPTGGNQPQHF. CDR3 nucleotide sequence: TGTGCCAGCAGGCCAACAGGGGGCAATCAGCCCCAGCATTTT. This chain links TRBV27 with TRBJ1-5; 7 bases align to TRBD1. The ends lost 6 bases at V and 2 bases at J; junction bases unmatched: 4. This CDR3 is built from 14 residues. The germline V gene encodes CDR1 MNHEY and CDR2 SMNVEV (reference sequence).

This chain joins TRBV18 and TRBJ1-1; 8 bases fit TRBD1. This CDR3 spans 14 amino acids. J gave up 4 bases and V 3 bases, and 4 bases lay outside the gene matches. From germline, CDR1 is KGHSH and CDR2 LQKENI. The CDR3 spells CASSPRGQVTEAFF. In nucleotides, the CDR3 is TGTGCCAGCTCACCCAGGGGGCAGGTCACTGAAGCTTTCTTT.

At least ten counts were recorded for this clone. Other DNA variants within this sample encode the same CDR3. The chain has TRBV5-4 and TRBJ2-5; 7 bases match TRBD1. The germline V gene encodes CDR1 SGHNT and CDR2 YYREEE (reference sequence). The CDR3 extends over 12 amino acids. V lost 3 bases to trimming and J lost 4 bases; unmatched junction nucleotides: 0. The DNA for the CDR3 is TGTGCCAGCAGCTACAGGGGAGAGACCCAGTACTTC. It is translated as CASSYRGETQYF.

The chain joins TRBV30 to TRBJ2-7; TRBD2 matches at 9 bases. The V segment lost 8 bases and the J segment 1 base; nucleotides outside the gene matches: 6. CDR1 is GTSNPN, CDR2 SVGIG, per germline (reference sequence). The CDR3 extends over 13 amino acids. CDR3 bases: TGTGCCGCGACTAGCGGACCTTCCTACGAGCAGTACTTC. As protein: CAATSGPSYEQYF.